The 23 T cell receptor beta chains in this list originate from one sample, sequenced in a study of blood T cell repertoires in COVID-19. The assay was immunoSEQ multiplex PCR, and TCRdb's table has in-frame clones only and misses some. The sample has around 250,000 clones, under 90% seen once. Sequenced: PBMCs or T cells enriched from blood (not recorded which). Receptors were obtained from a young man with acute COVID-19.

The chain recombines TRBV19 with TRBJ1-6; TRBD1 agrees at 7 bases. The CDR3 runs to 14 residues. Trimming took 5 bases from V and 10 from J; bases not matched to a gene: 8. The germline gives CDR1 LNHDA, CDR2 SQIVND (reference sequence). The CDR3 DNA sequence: TGTGCCAGTAGTGAGGCAGGGGGAGTGTCACCCCTCCACTTT. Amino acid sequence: CASSEAGGVSPLHF.

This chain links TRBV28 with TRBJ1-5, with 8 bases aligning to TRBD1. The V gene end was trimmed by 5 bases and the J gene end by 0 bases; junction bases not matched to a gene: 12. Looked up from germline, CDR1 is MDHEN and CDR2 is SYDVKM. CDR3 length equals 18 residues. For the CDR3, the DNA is TGTGCCAGCAGTCCGCCCGGGACAGGTACTTATAGCAATCAGCCCCAGCATTTT. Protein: CASSPPGTGTYSNQPQHF.

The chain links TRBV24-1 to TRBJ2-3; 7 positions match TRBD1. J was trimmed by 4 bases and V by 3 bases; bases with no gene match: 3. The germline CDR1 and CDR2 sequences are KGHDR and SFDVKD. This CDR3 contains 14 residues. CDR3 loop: CATSDPQGSDTQYF. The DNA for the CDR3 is TGTGCCACCAGTGATCCACAGGGGTCAGATACGCAGTATTTT.

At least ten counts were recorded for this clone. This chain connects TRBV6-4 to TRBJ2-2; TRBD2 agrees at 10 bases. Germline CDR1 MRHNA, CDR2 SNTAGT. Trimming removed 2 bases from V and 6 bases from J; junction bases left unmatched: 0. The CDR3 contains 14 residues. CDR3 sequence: CASSDSGGAGELFF. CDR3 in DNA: TGTGCCAGCAGTGACAGCGGGGGGGCCGGGGAGCTGTTTTTT.

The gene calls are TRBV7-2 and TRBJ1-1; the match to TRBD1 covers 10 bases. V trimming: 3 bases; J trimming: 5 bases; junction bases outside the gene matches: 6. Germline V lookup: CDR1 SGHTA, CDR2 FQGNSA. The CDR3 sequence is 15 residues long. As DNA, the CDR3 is TGTGCCAGCAGCTTCGGGACAGGGGTTAGGACTGAAGCTTTCTTT. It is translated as CASSFGTGVRTEAFF.

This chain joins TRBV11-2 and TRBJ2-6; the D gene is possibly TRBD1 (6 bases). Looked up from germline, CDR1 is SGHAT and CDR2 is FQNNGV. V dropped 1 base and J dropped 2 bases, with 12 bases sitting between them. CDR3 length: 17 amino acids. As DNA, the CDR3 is TGTGCCAGCAGCTTAGTCCACAGGGATGCTGGGGCCAACGTCCTGACTTTC. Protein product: CASSLVHRDAGANVLTF.

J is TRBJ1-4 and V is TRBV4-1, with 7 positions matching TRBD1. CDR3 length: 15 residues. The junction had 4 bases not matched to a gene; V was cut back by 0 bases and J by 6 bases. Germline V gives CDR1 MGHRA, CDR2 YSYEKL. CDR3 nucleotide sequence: TGCGCCAGCAGCCAAGACCCCCAGGGGGATGAAAAACTGTTTTTT. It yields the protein CASSQDPQGDEKLFF.

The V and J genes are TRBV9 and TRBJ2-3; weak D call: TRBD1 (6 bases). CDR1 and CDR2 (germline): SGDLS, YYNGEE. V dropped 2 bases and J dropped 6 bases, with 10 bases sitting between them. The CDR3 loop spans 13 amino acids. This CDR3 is CASSVLRGDTQYF. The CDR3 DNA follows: TGTGCCAGCAGCGTCCTCAGGGGTGATACGCAGTATTTT.

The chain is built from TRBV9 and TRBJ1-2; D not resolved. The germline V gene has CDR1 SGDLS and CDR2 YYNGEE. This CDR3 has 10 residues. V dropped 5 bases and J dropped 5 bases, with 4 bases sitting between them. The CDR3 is CASSRYGYTF. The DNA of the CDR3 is TGTGCCAGCAGTCGGTATGGCTACACCTTC. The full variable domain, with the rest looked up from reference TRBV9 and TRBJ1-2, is DSGVTQTPKHLITATGQRVTLRCSPRSGDLSVYWYQQSLDQGLQFLIQYYNGEERAKGNILERFSAQQFPDLHSELNLSSLELGDSALYFCASSRYGYTFGSGTRLTVV.

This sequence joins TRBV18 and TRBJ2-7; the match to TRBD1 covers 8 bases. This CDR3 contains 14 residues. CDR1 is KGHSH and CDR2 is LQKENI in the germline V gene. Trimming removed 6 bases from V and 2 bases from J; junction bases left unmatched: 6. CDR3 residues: CASSPGTGAYEQYV. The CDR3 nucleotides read TGTGCCAGCTCGCCCGGGACAGGAGCCTACGAGCAGTACGTC.

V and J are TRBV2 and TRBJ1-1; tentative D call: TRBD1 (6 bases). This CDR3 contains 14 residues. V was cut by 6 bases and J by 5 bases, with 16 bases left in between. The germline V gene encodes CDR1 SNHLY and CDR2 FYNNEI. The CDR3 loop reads CASRKGGGHTEAFF. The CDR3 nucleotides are TGTGCCAGCAGAAAGGGGGGGGGCCATACTGAAGCTTTCTTT.

The CDR3: CASSSTGGPGELFF. Written as DNA, the CDR3 is TGTGCCAGCAGCTCCACAGGGGGCCCCGGGGAGCTGTTTTTT. The chain joins TRBV7-3 to TRBJ2-2, with 9 nucleotides matching TRBD1. V trimming: 4 bases; J trimming: 6 bases; junction bases outside the gene matches: 3. The CDR3 runs to 14 residues. The germline gives CDR1 SGHTA, CDR2 FQGTGA.

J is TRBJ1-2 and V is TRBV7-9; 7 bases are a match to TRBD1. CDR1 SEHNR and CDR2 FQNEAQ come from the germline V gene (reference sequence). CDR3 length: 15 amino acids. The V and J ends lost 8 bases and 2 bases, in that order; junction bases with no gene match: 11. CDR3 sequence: CASLDTGGGNYGYTF. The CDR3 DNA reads TGTGCCAGCCTTGATACAGGAGGGGGCAACTATGGCTACACCTTC.

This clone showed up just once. CDR3 bases: TGTGCCAGCAGCTTAGAAGCGGGAGGGGAAGTTCAGTACTTC. This sequence encodes CASSLEAGGEVQYF. The genes are TRBV11-1 and TRBJ2-4, with 10 bases matching TRBD2. V shed 1 base and J 11 bases; nucleotides not matched to a gene: 5. There are 14 residues in the CDR3. CDR1 and CDR2 (germline): SGHAT, FQDESV (reference sequence).

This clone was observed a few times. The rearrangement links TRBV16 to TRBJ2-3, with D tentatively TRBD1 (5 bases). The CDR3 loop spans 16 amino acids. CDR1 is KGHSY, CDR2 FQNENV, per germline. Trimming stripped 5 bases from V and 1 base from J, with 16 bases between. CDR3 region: CASSLSTAPRTDTQYF. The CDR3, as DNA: TGTGCCAGCAGCTTATCGACAGCCCCCCGCACAGATACGCAGTATTTT.

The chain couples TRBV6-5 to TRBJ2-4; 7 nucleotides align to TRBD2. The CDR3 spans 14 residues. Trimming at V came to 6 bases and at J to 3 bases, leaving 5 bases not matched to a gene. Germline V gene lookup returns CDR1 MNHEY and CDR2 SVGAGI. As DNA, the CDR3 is TGTGCCAGCAGACCTTGGGAGGGCAAAAACATTCAGTACTTC. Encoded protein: CASRPWEGKNIQYF.

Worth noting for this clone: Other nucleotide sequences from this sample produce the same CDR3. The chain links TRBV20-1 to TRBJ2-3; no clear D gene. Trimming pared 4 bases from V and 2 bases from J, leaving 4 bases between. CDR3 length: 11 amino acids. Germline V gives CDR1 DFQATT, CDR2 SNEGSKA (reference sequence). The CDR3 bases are TGCAGTGCTACCCTCACAGATACGCAGTATTTT. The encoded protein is CSATLTDTQYF.

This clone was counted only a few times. The CDR3 here is CASSSRDRVYGYTF. Here the CDR3 DNA reads TGTGCCAGCAGTTCCAGGGACAGAGTCTATGGCTACACCTTC. This sequence joins TRBV27 and TRBJ1-2; TRBD1 matches at 7 bases. This CDR3 is 14 amino acids long. The V and J ends lost 4 bases and 4 bases, in that order; junction bases with no gene match: 6. Germline V gene data show CDR1 as MNHEY and CDR2 as SMNVEV (reference sequence).

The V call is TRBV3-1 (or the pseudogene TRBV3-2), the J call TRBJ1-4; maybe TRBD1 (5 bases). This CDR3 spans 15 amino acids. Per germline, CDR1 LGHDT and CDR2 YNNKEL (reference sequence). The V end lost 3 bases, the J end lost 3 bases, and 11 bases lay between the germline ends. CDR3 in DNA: TGTGCCAGCAGCCAGAACAGGAAAGCTAATGAAAAACTGTTTTTT. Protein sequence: CASSQNRKANEKLFF.

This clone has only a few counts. CDR3: CANLGQGGQYV. The CDR3 nucleotides are TGTGCCAATCTGGGACAGGGAGGGCAGTACGTC. The chain recombines TRBV25-1 with TRBJ2-7; 9 positions agree with TRBD1. The CDR3 runs to 11 residues. Germline V gives CDR1 MGHDK, CDR2 SYGVNS. Trimming removed 10 bases from V and 9 bases from J; junction bases left unmatched: 7.

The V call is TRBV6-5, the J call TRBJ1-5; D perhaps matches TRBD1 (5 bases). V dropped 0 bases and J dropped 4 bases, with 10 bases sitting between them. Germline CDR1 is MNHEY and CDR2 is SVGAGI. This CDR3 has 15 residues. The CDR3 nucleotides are TGTGCCAGCAGTTACTCTCGGGGGGTGAATCAGCCCCAGCATTTT. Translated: CASSYSRGVNQPQHF.

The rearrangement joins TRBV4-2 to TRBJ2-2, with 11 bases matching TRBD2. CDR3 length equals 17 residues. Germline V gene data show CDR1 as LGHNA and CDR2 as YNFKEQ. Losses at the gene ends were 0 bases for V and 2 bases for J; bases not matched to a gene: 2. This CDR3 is CASSQDTSGGNTGELFF. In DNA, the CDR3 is TGTGCCAGCAGCCAAGATACTAGCGGGGGAAACACCGGGGAGCTGTTTTTT.

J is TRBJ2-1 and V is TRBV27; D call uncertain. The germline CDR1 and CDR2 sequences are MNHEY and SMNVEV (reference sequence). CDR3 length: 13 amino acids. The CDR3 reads CGIGRGAYNEQFF. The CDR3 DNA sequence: TGTGGGATTGGGCGTGGCGCCTACAATGAGCAGTTCTTC.